Presented here are 10 T cell receptor beta chains from one specimen sequenced in a study of blood T cell repertoires in COVID-19 (TCRdb year 2020). The protocol used for the library was the immunoSEQ multiplex PCR assay. TCRdb mirrors the immuneACCESS table, restricted to in-frame sequences. Some clones are absent from its copies; in checked studies, under half trace to an unresolved V gene, and the reason for the others is unknown. This sample is represented by fewer than 250,000 clones; about 89% of them were singletons. The top ten constitute 1.5% to 2% of the sample. The specimen sequenced was peripheral blood. The receptors were gathered from a woman aged 60-75 years who had recovered from COVID-19.

This CDR3 reads CASSSFRTGDSYEQYF. CDR3 sequence (DNA): TGTGCCAGCAGTTCTTTCCGGACAGGGGACTCCTACGAGCAGTACTTC. The genes are TRBV6-5 and TRBJ2-7, with 9 bases lining up with TRBD1. Germline V gene lookup returns CDR1 MNHEY and CDR2 SVGAGI. The CDR3 runs 16 residues. Losses at the gene ends were 4 bases for V and 0 bases for J; bases not matched to a gene: 7.

The V call is TRBV9, the J call TRBJ2-5; 13 nucleotides match TRBD2. This CDR3 comprises 16 residues. In germline, CDR1 is SGDLS, CDR2 YYNGEE. The junction had 7 bases not matched to a gene; V was cut back by 4 bases and J by 4 bases. CDR3: CASSTTSGGAGETQYF. Here the CDR3 DNA reads TGTGCCAGCAGCACAACTAGCGGGGGGGCCGGAGAGACCCAGTACTTC.

The chain joins TRBV5-4 to TRBJ1-2, with D tentatively TRBD1 (5 bases). The germline CDR1 and CDR2 sequences are SGHNT and YYREEE (reference sequence). Trimming took off 4 bases at V and 6 bases at J, with 22 bases between the two ends. This CDR3 spans 16 amino acids. The CDR3 is CASSPETAFPRDGYTF. For the CDR3, the DNA is TGTGCCAGCAGCCCAGAGACAGCATTCCCTCGGGATGGCTACACCTTC.

This clone came up once. This chain connects TRBV18 to TRBJ2-1; 9 bases align to TRBD2. Unmatched junction bases numbered 10, after V lost 8 bases and J lost 8 bases. The CDR3 is 14 residues long. Germline CDR1 reads KGHSH; CDR2 reads LQKENI. DNA of the CDR3: TGTGCCAGCAAGGCGGGGGGGCACGTAGATGAGCAGTTCTTC. Translating it yields CASKAGGHVDEQFF.

The J gene is TRBJ2-2, the V gene TRBV7-6; 11 positions agree with TRBD2. CDR1 is SGHVS, CDR2 FNYEAQ, per germline. The CDR3 is made up of 17 amino acids. The trim removed 1 base at V and 4 bases at J, leaving 5 bases unmatched. CDR3 nucleotides: TGTGCCAGCAGCTTAGGGCTAGCGGGGGGCCCCACCGGGGAGCTGTTTTTT. Its translation: CASSLGLAGGPTGELFF.

The chain couples TRBV29-1 to TRBJ1-1; TRBD1 is a possible D gene (5 bases). Trimming removed 4 bases from V and 4 bases from J, with 13 bases in between. CDR3 length equals 13 residues. Germline V CDR1 and CDR2: SQVTM, ANQGSEA. The CDR3 DNA sequence: TGCAGCGTTGGGGTCGTGGGGCCCACTGAAGCTTTCTTT. Translation: CSVGVVGPTEAFF.

V is TRBV29-1 and J is TRBJ2-2, with D possibly matching TRBD1 (5 bases). Looked up from germline, CDR1 is SQVTM and CDR2 is ANQGSEA. This CDR3 is 14 amino acids long. Trimming took 0 bases from V and 5 from J, leaving 10 bases between them. CDR3 loop: CSVEDGRETGELFF. The DNA of the CDR3 is TGCAGCGTTGAAGATGGCAGGGAAACCGGGGAGCTGTTTTTT.

DNA of the CDR3: TGTGCCACGACGCCAGGGAGGACCCGCTTGAGGAGCTCTGGGGCCAACGTCCTGACTTTC. It is translated as CATTPGRTRLRSSGANVLTF. The V and J genes are TRBV2 and TRBJ2-6, with a tentative D call TRBD2 (6 bases). CDR3 length: 20 residues. Per the germline V gene, CDR1 is SNHLY and CDR2 is FYNNEI. The ends were cut back, 10 bases at V and 0 bases at J, with 28 bases in the middle.

V usage is TRBV5-4 and J usage is TRBJ1-3, with D possibly being TRBD1 (6 bases). The V end lost 5 bases, the J end lost 2 bases, and 8 bases lay between the germline ends. Germline V CDR1 and CDR2: SGHNT, YYREEE (reference sequence). The CDR3 is made up of 13 amino acids. Here the CDR3 DNA reads TGTGCCAGCAGAGGGGGGGCTGGAAACACCATATATTTT. It translates to CASRGGAGNTIYF.

The chain recombines TRBV18 with TRBJ1-5, with TRBD1 matching over 8 bases. The CDR3 sequence is 16 residues long. Unmatched junction bases numbered 10, after V lost 2 bases and J lost 7 bases. Germline V gene data show CDR1 as KGHSH and CDR2 as LQKENI. CDR3 sequence: CASSPRGQGAGQPQHF. CDR3 DNA: TGTGCCAGCTCACCAAGAGGCCAGGGGGCTGGGCAGCCCCAGCATTTT. Variable domain in full (rest from reference TRBV18 and TRBJ1-5): NAGVMQNPRHLVRRRGQEARLRCSPMKGHSHVYWYRQLPEEGLKFMVYLQKENIIDESGMPKERFSAEFPKEGPSILRIQQVVRGDSAAYFCASSPRGQGAGQPQHFGDGTRLSIL.